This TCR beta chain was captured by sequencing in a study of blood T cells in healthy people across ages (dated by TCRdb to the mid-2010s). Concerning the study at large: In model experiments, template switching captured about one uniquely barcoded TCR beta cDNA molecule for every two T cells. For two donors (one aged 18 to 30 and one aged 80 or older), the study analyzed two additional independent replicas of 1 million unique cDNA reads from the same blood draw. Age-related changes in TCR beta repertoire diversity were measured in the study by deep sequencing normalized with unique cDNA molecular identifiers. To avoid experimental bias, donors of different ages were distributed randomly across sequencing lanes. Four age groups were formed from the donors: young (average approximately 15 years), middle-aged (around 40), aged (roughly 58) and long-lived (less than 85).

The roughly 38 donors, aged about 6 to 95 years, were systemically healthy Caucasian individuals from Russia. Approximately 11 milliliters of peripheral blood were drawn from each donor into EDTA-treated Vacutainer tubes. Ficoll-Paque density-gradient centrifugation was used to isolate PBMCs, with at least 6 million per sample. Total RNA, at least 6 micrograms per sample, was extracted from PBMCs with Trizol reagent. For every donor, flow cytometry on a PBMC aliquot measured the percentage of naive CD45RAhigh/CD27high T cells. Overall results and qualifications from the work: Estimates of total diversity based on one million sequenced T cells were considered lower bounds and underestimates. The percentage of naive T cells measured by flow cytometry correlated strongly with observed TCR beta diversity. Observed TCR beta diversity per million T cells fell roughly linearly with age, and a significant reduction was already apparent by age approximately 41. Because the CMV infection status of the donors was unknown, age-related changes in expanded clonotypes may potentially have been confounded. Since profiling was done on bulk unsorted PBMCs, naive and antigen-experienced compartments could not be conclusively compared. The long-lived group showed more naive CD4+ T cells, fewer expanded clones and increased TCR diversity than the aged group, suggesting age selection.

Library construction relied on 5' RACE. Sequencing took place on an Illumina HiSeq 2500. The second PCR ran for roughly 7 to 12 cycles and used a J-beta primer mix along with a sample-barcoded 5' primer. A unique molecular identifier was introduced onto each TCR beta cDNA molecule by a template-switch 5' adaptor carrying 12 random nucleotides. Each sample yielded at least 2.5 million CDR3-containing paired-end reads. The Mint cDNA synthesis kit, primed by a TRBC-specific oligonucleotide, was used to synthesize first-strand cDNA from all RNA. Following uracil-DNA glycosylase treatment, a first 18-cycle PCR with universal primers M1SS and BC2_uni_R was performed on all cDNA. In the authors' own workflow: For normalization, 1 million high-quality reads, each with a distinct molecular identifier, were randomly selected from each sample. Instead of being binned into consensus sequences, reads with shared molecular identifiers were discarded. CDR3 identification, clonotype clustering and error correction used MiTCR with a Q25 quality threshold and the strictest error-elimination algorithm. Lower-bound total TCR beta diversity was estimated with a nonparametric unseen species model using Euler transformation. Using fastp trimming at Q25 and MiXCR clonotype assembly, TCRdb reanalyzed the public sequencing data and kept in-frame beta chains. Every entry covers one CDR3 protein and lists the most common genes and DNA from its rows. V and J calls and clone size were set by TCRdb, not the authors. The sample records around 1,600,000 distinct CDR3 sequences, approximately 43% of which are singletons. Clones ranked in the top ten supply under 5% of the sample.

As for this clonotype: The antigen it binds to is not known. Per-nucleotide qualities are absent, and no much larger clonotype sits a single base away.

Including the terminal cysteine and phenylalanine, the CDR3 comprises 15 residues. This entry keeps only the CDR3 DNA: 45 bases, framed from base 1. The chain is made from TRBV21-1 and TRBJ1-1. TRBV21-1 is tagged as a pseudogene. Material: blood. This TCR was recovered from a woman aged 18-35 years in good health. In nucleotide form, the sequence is TGTGCCAATCTGGCTAGTCCTCAGGGTGCCACTGAAGCTTTCTTT. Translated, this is CANLASPQGATEAFF.